Following are 18 T cell receptor beta chains from one sample sequenced in a study of cytomegalovirus exposure and HLA in healthy donors. PCR employed 60 Vbeta and 13 Jbeta primers. The data were produced by immunoSEQ multiplex PCR, yet TCRdb's version contains in-frame clones alone and is incomplete. The data show about 260,000 clones, approximately 84% seen once. The material sequenced was PBMCs. The source is a woman aged 40 to 50 in good health and CMV-seropositive.

This chain connects TRBV5-5 to TRBJ1-5; 10 nucleotides agree with TRBD1. Germline loops: CDR1 SGHKS, CDR2 YYEKEE (reference sequence). With V trimmed by 6 bases and J by 6 bases, 9 bases remained unmatched. The CDR3 covers 15 residues. CDR3 coding DNA: TGTGCCAGCACCGCGTCGGGACAGGGGTCTCAGCCCCAGCATTTT. It yields the protein CASTASGQGSQPQHF.

The chain carries TRBV6-5 and TRBJ2-7; the match to TRBD1 covers 9 bases. With V trimmed by 5 bases and J by 2 bases, 4 bases remained unmatched. There are 14 residues in the CDR3. In germline, CDR1 is MNHEY, CDR2 SVGAGI. The CDR3 protein is CASSVRQGAYEQYF. The CDR3, as DNA: TGTGCCAGCAGTGTGCGACAGGGGGCCTACGAGCAGTACTTC.

This chain connects TRBV30 to TRBJ2-5, with TRBD2 matching over 7 bases. The CDR3 sequence is 14 residues long. CDR1 is GTSNPN, CDR2 SVGIG, per germline (reference sequence). The J segment lost 4 bases and the V segment lost 0 bases, leaving 5 bases of the junction unmatched. CDR3 protein: CAWSVLGGGETQYF. The CDR3 nucleotides read TGTGCCTGGAGTGTATTGGGGGGGGGAGAGACCCAGTACTTC.

This clone was found a few times. The gene calls are TRBV5-6 and TRBJ2-4, with TRBD1 identical over 9 bases. Unmatched junction bases numbered 9, after V lost 2 bases and J lost 6 bases. CDR1 SGHDT and CDR2 YYEEEE come from the germline V gene. The CDR3 loop spans 16 amino acids. CDR3 coding DNA: TGTGCCAGCAGCTTTTTGGACAGGGGAAGGAGAAACATTCAGTACTTC. This codes for CASSFLDRGRRNIQYF.

The V call is TRBV7-9, the J call TRBJ2-2; 8 bases align to TRBD1. V shed 3 bases, J shed 1 base, and the junction held 4 bases outside the gene matches. The CDR3 sequence is 16 residues long. The germline V gene has CDR1 SEHNR and CDR2 FQNEAQ (reference sequence). The CDR3 here is CASSFRTGLNTGELFF. CDR3 sequence (DNA): TGTGCCAGCAGCTTCCGGACAGGGCTGAACACCGGGGAGCTGTTTTTT.

This clone was seen a few times. The V call is TRBV19, the J call TRBJ1-4, with D maybe TRBD1 (6 bases). The CDR3 is made up of 15 amino acids. Trimming removed 3 bases from V and 3 bases from J, with 11 bases in between. CDR1 and CDR2 (germline): LNHDA, SQIVND (reference sequence). CDR3 sequence: CASSMAGVANEKLFF. In nucleotides, the CDR3 is TGTGCCAGTAGTATGGCAGGGGTGGCTAATGAAAAACTGTTTTTT.

The rearrangement links TRBV5-1 to TRBJ1-2; 7 bases line up with TRBD1. Germline assignment: CDR1 SGHRS and CDR2 YFSETQ. The CDR3 contains 16 residues. Germline trimming cut 0 bases from V and 6 bases from J; bases unmatched to any gene: 11. CDR3 DNA: TGCGCCAGCAGCTTGGGGCCGGGGGACAGCGTTGATGGCTACACCTTC. Protein: CASSLGPGDSVDGYTF.

This clone was found once. The genes are TRBV28 and TRBJ2-5; possibly TRBD2 for D (6 bases). The germline V gene encodes CDR1 MDHEN and CDR2 SYDVKM. This CDR3 contains 14 residues. Trimming cost V 6 bases and J 2 bases, with 13 bases left between them. For the CDR3, the DNA is TGTGCCAGCAGCTTGGAGGGGAATCAAGAGACCCAGTACTTC. Amino acids: CASSLEGNQETQYF.

The rearrangement joins TRBV27 to TRBJ1-2, with no clear D. The length of the CDR3 is 17 residues. CDR1 is MNHEY and CDR2 is SMNVEV in the germline V gene (reference sequence). V was pared by 6 bases and J by 3 bases, with 23 bases between. This CDR3 is CASRNPLWANRYYGYTF. CDR3 nucleotide sequence: TGTGCCAGCAGAAATCCCCTTTGGGCGAATCGGTACTATGGCTACACCTTC.

Comments on this clone: This same CDR3 is encoded by further DNA sequences in the sample. The V and J genes are TRBV29-1 and TRBJ2-7; D unresolved. With 6 bases removed from V and 0 bases from J, the gap between germline ends came to 6 bases. The CDR3 loop spans 11 amino acids. Germline V gives CDR1 SQVTM, CDR2 ANQGSEA. CDR3 region: CSVADSYEQYF. CDR3 coding DNA: TGCAGCGTGGCAGACTCCTACGAGCAGTACTTC.

Comment on this clone: The same CDR3 arises from other DNA sequences in this sample as well. CDR3 in amino acids: CASSYSMNTEAFF. The CDR3 bases are TGTGCCAGCAGTTACTCCATGAACACTGAAGCTTTCTTT. J is TRBJ1-1 and V is TRBV6-5; D gene unclear. Trimming left V 0 bases short and J 0 bases short, with 2 bases between. The germline CDR1 and CDR2 sequences are MNHEY and SVGAGI. The CDR3 extends over 13 amino acids.

The genes are TRBV18 and TRBJ2-5; no definite D call. Deletions cut 2 bases from V and 2 bases from J, with 6 bases between. CDR3 size: 13 residues. Germline-derived CDR1 and CDR2 are KGHSH and LQKENI. DNA for the CDR3: TGTGCCAGCTCACCAGACTTACAAGAGACCCAGTACTTC. Its translation is CASSPDLQETQYF.

The chain couples TRBV30 to TRBJ2-1, with a tentative D call TRBD1 (6 bases). V gave up 2 bases and J gave up 4 bases, with 15 bases separating them. The CDR3 totals 15 residues. Germline V CDR1 and CDR2: GTSNPN, SVGIG (reference sequence). The CDR3 reads CAWSHGQLRYNEQFF. DNA of the CDR3: TGTGCCTGGAGTCACGGACAGCTACGATACAATGAGCAGTTCTTC.

This clone occurred a few times. The chain combines TRBV7-6 with TRBJ2-2; the D is unclear. Germline V gene data show CDR1 as SGHVS and CDR2 as FNYEAQ. V was pared by 0 bases and J by 1 base, with 3 bases between. This CDR3 is 14 amino acids long. The CDR3 sequence: CASSLALNTGELFF. CDR3 DNA: TGTGCCAGCAGCTTAGCCTTGAACACCGGGGAGCTGTTTTTT.

The chain has TRBV19 and TRBJ2-5; possibly TRBD2 for D (6 bases). Trimming took 1 base from V and 2 from J, leaving 11 bases between them. This CDR3 contains 15 residues. Germline CDR1 LNHDA, CDR2 SQIVND (reference sequence). The CDR3 sequence: CASSIVGSGQETQYF. Here the CDR3 DNA reads TGTGCCAGTAGTATAGTTGGTAGCGGACAAGAGACCCAGTACTTC. Full variable domain (outside the CDR3, taken from reference TRBV19 and TRBJ2-5): DGGITQSPKYLFRKEGQNVTLSCEQNLNHDAMYWYRQDPGQGLRLIYYSQIVNDFQKGDIAEGYSVSREKKESFPLTVTSAQKNPTAFYLCASSIVGSGQETQYFGPGTRLLVL.

The V gene is TRBV4-3, the J gene TRBJ2-1; 11 bases match TRBD2. CDR3 length equals 18 residues. Germline CDR1 and CDR2: LGHNA and YSLEER. V lost 5 bases to trimming and J lost 6 bases; unmatched junction nucleotides: 15. The CDR3 sequence: CASSALSPLAGGSNEQFF. Here the CDR3 DNA reads TGCGCCAGCAGCGCACTCAGCCCTCTAGCGGGAGGTAGCAATGAGCAGTTCTTC.

This clone was detected a few times. The V call is TRBV2, the J call TRBJ2-2; 12 bases map to TRBD2. V dropped 4 bases and J dropped 2; count of bases not matched to a gene: 5. Per the germline V gene, CDR1 is SNHLY and CDR2 is FYNNEI. The CDR3 is made up of 17 amino acids. The CDR3 nucleotides read TGTGCCAGCAGTGGACTAGCGGGAGTAACAAACACCGGGGAGCTGTTTTTT. Amino acids: CASSGLAGVTNTGELFF.

The rearrangement uses TRBV2 and TRBJ2-1, with TRBD2 identical over 13 bases. With V trimmed by 8 bases and J by 10 bases, 11 bases remained unmatched. CDR3 length: 15 amino acids. Looked up from germline, CDR1 is SNHLY and CDR2 is FYNNEI. Here the CDR3 reads CASAGTSGMRGEQFF. DNA for the CDR3: TGTGCCAGCGCCGGGACTAGCGGGATGAGGGGGGAGCAGTTCTTC.